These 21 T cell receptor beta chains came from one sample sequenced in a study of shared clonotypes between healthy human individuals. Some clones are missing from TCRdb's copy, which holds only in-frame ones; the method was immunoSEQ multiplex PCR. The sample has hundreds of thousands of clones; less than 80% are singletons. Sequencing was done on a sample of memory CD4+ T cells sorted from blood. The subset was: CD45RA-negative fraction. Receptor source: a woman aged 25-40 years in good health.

In DNA, the CDR3 is TGTGCCAGCAGTCACGGTTATGAGCAGTTCTTC. Protein product: CASSHGYEQFF. The chain recombines TRBV2 with TRBJ2-1, with no clear D. The CDR3 consists of 11 residues. Germline lookup yields CDR1 SNHLY and CDR2 FYNNEI. The V and J ends lost 5 bases and 8 bases respectively, with 7 bases between them.

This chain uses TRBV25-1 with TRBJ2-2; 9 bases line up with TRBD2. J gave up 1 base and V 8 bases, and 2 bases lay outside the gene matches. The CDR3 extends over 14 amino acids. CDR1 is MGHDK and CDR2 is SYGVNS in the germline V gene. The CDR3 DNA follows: TGTGCCAGCCGAGCGGGAGGGAACACCGGGGAGCTGTTTTTT. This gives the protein CASRAGGNTGELFF.

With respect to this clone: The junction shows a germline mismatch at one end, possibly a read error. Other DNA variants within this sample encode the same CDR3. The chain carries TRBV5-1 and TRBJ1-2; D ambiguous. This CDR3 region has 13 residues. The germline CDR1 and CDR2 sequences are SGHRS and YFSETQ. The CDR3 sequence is CASSLDGRYGYTF. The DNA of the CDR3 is TGCGCCAGCAGTTTGGACGGTCGTTATGGCTACACCTTC.

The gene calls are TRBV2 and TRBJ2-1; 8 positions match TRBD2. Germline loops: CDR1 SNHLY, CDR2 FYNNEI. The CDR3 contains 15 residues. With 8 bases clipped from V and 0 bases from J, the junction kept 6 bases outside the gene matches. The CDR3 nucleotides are TGTGCCAGCGGGTTAGCGGGGAGCTCCTACAATGAGCAGTTCTTC. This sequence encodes CASGLAGSSYNEQFF.

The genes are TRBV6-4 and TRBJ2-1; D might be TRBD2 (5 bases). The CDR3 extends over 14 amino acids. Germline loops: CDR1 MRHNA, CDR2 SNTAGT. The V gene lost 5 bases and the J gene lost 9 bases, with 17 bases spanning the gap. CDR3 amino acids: CASSSAYAAGEQFF. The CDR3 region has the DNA TGTGCCAGCAGTTCTGCATACGCGGCGGGTGAGCAGTTCTTC.

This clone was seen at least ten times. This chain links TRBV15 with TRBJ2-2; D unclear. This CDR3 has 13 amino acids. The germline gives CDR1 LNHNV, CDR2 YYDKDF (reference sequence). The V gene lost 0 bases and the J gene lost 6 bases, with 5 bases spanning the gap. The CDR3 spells CATSRDQAGELFF. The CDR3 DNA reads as TGTGCCACCAGCAGAGATCAAGCCGGGGAGCTGTTTTTT.

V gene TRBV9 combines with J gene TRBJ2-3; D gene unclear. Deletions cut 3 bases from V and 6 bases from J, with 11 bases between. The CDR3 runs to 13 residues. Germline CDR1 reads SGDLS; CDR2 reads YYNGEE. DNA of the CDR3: TGTGCCAGCAGCGCCCAGAGAAGCGATACGCAGTATTTT. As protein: CASSAQRSDTQYF.

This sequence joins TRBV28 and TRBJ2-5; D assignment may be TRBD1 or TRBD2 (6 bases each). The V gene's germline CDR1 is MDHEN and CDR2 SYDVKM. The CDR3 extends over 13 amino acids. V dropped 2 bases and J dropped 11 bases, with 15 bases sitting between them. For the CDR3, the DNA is TGTGCCAGCAGTTTACCCTCCACAGGGACTCAGTACTTC. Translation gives CASSLPSTGTQYF.

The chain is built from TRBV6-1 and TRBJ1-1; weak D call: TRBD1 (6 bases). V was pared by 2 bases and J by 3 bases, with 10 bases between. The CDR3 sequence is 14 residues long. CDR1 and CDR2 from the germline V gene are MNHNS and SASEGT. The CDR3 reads CASSERAGDTEAFF. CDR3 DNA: TGTGCCAGCAGTGAACGAGCAGGGGACACTGAAGCTTTCTTT.

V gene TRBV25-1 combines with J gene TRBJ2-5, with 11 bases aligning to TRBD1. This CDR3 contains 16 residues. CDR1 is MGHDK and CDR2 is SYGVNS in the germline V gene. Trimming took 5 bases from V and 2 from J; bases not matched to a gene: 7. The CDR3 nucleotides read TGTGCCAGCAGTCGGTTCGGACAGGGGGCTCAAGAGACCCAGTACTTC. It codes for CASSRFGQGAQETQYF. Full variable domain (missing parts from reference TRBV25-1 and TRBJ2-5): EADIYQTPRYLVIGTGKKITLECSQTMGHDKMYWYQQDPGMELHLIHYSYGVNSTEKGDLSSESTVSRIRTEHFPLTLESARPSHTSQYLCASSRFGQGAQETQYFGPGTRLLVL.

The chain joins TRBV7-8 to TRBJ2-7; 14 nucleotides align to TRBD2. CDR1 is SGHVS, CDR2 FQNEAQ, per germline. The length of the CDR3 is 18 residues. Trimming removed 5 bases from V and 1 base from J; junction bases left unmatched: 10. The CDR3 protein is CASSTGLAGGIRSYEQYF. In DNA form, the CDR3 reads TGTGCCAGCAGCACAGGACTAGCGGGAGGAATAAGGTCCTACGAGCAGTACTTC.

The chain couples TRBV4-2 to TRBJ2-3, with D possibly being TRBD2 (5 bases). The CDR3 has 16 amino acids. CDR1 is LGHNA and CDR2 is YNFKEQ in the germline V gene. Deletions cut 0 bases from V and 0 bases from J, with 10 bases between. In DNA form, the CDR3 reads TGTGCCAGCAGCCAAGAACTAGTTTCCAGCACAGATACGCAGTATTTT. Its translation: CASSQELVSSTDTQYF.

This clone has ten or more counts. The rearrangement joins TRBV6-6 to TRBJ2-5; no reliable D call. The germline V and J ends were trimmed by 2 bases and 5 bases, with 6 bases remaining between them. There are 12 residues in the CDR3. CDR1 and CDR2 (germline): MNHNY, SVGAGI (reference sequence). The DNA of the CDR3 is TGTGCCAGCAGTTACCGGTTTGAGACCCAGTACTTC. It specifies CASSYRFETQYF.

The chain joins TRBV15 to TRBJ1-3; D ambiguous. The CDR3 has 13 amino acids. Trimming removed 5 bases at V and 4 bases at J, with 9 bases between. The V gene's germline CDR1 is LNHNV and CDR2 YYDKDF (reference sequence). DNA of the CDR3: TGTGCCACCAGCGCAGGCGACGGAAACACCATATATTTT. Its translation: CATSAGDGNTIYF.

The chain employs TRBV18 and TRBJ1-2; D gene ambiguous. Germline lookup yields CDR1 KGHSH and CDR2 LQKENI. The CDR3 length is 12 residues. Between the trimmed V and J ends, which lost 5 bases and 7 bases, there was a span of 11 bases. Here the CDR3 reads CASSASNSGYTF. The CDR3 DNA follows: TGTGCCAGCTCAGCCTCCAATTCTGGCTACACCTTC. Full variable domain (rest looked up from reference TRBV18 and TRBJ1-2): NAGVMQNPRHLVRRRGQEARLRCSPMKGHSHVYWYRQLPEEGLKFMVYLQKENIIDESGMPKERFSAEFPKEGPSILRIQQVVRGDSAAYFCASSASNSGYTFGSGTRLTVV.

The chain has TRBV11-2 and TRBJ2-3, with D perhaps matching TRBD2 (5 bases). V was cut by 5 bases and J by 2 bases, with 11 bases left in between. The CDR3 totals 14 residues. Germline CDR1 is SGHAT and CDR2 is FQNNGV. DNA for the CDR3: TGTGCCAGCAGCCCCACACGGGACACAGATACGCAGTATTTT. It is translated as CASSPTRDTDTQYF.

CDR3 coding DNA: TGTGCCAGCCGCGGGTTGGGGGCGAACAATGAGCAGTTCTTC. It codes for CASRGLGANNEQFF. The chain couples TRBV6-1 to TRBJ2-1; perhaps TRBD1 as D (6 bases). The CDR3 length is 14 residues. The ends were cut back, 8 bases at V and 5 bases at J, with 16 bases in the middle. From germline, CDR1 is MNHNS and CDR2 SASEGT.

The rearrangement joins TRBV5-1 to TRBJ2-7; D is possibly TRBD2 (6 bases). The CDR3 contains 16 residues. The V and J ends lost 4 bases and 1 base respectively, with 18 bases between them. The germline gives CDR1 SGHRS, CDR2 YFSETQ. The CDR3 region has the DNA TGCGCCAGCAGCCCGCGTATAGCGGAGCAGTCCTACGAGCAGTACTTC. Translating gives CASSPRIAEQSYEQYF.

The CDR3 DNA reads TGCGGCATAGGAGGGGTAACTATGAACACTGAAGCTTTCTTT. Translation gives CGIGGVTMNTEAFF. This sequence joins TRBV29-1 and TRBJ1-1; TRBD1 is a possible D gene (5 bases). There are 14 residues in the CDR3. The germline V gene has CDR1 SQVTM and CDR2 ANQGSEA.

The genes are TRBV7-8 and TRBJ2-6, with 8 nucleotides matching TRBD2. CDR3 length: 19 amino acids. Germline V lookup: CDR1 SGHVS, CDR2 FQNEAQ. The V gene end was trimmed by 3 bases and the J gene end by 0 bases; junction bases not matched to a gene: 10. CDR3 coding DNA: TGTGCCAGCAGCTTGGGGGCTAGCGGGTATCTCTCTGGGGCCAACGTCCTGACTTTC. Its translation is CASSLGASGYLSGANVLTF.

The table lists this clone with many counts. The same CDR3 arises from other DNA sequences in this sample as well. The CDR3 loop is CASSIGTYPNTEAFF. CDR3 bases: TGCGCCAGCAGCATCGGGACATATCCGAACACTGAAGCTTTCTTT. The rearrangement links TRBV5-1 to TRBJ1-1; D possibly corresponds to TRBD1 (6 bases). The ends were cut back, 4 bases at V and 1 base at J, with 14 bases in the middle. This CDR3 spans 15 amino acids. Germline CDR1 reads SGHRS; CDR2 reads YFSETQ. Full variable domain (missing parts from reference TRBV5-1 and TRBJ1-1): KAGVTQTPRYLIKTRGQQVTLSCSPISGHRSVSWYQQTPGQGLQFLFEYFSETQRNKGNFPGRFSGRQFSNSRSEMNVSTLELGDSALYLCASSIGTYPNTEAFFGQGTRLTVV.